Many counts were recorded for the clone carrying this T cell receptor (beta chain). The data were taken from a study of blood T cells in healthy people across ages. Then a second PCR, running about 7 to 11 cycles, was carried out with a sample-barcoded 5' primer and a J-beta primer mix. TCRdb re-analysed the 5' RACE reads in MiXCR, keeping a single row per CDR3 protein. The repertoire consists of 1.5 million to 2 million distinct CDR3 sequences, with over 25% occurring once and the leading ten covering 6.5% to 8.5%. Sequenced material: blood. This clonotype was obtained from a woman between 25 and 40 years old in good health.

CDR3 region: CASSRKLVSFYEQYF. The CDR3 bases are TGCGCCAGCAGCCGAAAGCTAGTTAGTTTCTACGAGCAGTACTTC. V and J are TRBV4-3 and TRBJ2-7, with D uncertain. This CDR3 comprises 15 residues. Deletions cut 4 bases from V and 3 bases from J, with 16 bases between. Germline CDR1 is LGHNA and CDR2 is YSLEER.